The rows below give T cell receptor beta chains drawn from one sample of a study of T cells expressing NK-cell markers. TCRdb reprocessed the 5' RACE reads and keeps a single row for each CDR3 protein, giving no DNA. The sample table includes 200,000 to 300,000 distinct CDR3 sequences. Material: blood T cells: a sorted CD56 or NKG2C T cell subset, CD4+ or CD8+ T cells, or bulk PBMC T cells (not recorded which). Receptors originate from a man aged 18 to 29 in good health. CDR3s include the opening cysteine and the closing phenylalanine or tryptophan. The order of the fields is J gene, CDR3 length, V gene, CDR3 protein.

J gene: TRBJ2-7; CDR3 length: 15; V gene: TRBV12-3/TRBV12-4; CDR3 protein: CASSPSGRTHYEQYF
J gene: TRBJ2-3; CDR3 length: 15; V gene: TRBV7-6; CDR3 protein: CASSPEPTGTDTQYF
J gene: TRBJ2-3; CDR3 length: 14; V gene: TRBV5-1; CDR3 protein: CASSLAGPRDTQYF
J gene: TRBJ2-7; CDR3 length: 13; V gene: TRBV12-3/TRBV12-4; CDR3 protein: CASSRQGRGEQYF
J gene: TRBJ1-4; CDR3 length: 15; V gene: TRBV5-5; CDR3 protein: CASSSPGDRGEKLFF
J gene: TRBJ1-2; CDR3 length: 13; V gene: TRBV12-3/TRBV12-4; CDR3 protein: CASSAGSRGGYTF
J gene: TRBJ2-1; CDR3 length: 16; V gene: TRBV24-1; CDR3 protein: CATSDSFGGNRNEQFF
J gene: TRBJ2-1; CDR3 length: 15; V gene: TRBV7-6; CDR3 protein: CASSLAGASVAEQFF
J gene: TRBJ2-5; CDR3 length: 15; V gene: TRBV10-2; CDR3 protein: CASSESLGTQETQYF
J gene: TRBJ2-3; CDR3 length: 14; V gene: TRBV5-4; CDR3 protein: CASSAGQKADTQYF
J gene: TRBJ2-1; CDR3 length: 14; V gene: TRBV6-5; CDR3 protein: CASSRGGSYNEQFF
J gene: TRBJ2-1; CDR3 length: 14; V gene: TRBV5-1; CDR3 protein: CASSRTGDHNEQFF
J gene: TRBJ2-1; CDR3 length: 14; V gene: TRBV12-3/TRBV12-4; CDR3 protein: CASSPAGVYNEQFF
J gene: TRBJ2-7; CDR3 length: 13; V gene: TRBV5-6; CDR3 protein: CASSLAVPYEQYF
J gene: TRBJ2-5; CDR3 length: 14; V gene: TRBV5-4; CDR3 protein: CASSLGGVEETQYF
J gene: TRBJ1-6; CDR3 length: 15; V gene: TRBV3-1; CDR3 protein: CASRPDRIVNSPLHF
J gene: TRBJ2-7; CDR3 length: 13; V gene: TRBV5-4; CDR3 protein: CASSATSSNEQYF
J gene: TRBJ1-4; CDR3 length: 15; V gene: TRBV7-9; CDR3 protein: CASSLDRGFNEKLFF
J gene: TRBJ2-1; CDR3 length: 13; V gene: TRBV2; CDR3 protein: CASREDRDHEQFF
J gene: TRBJ1-2; CDR3 length: 14; V gene: TRBV6-1; CDR3 protein: CASSGPGGTSGYTF
J gene: TRBJ2-1; CDR3 length: 12; V gene: TRBV20-1; CDR3 protein: CSAQGRIHEQFF
J gene: TRBJ2-5; CDR3 length: 14; V gene: TRBV5-1; CDR3 protein: CASSLFLERETQYF
J gene: TRBJ2-7; CDR3 length: 14; V gene: TRBV12-3/TRBV12-4; CDR3 protein: CASSRTGRTYEQYF
J gene: TRBJ2-5; CDR3 length: 13; V gene: TRBV20-1; CDR3 protein: CSADTGFQETQYF
J gene: TRBJ1-1; CDR3 length: 15; V gene: TRBV15; CDR3 protein: CATSPRQVMNTEAFF
J gene: TRBJ1-2; CDR3 length: 15; V gene: TRBV20-1; CDR3 protein: CSAREGQGAGYGYTF
J gene: TRBJ2-2; CDR3 length: 17; V gene: TRBV12-3/TRBV12-4; CDR3 protein: CASSLDQGLAHTGELFF
J gene: TRBJ2-1; CDR3 length: 15; V gene: TRBV6-4; CDR3 protein: CASSAGLAGSNEQFF
J gene: TRBJ2-5; CDR3 length: 15; V gene: TRBV20-1; CDR3 protein: CSASSPDRAQETQYF